Listed here are 22 T cell receptor beta chains from one sample, sequenced in a study of blood T cell repertoires in COVID-19. TCRdb's copy holds only in-frame clones and misses some; the assay was immunoSEQ multiplex PCR. The sample contains about 120,000 clones, around 87% of which appear only once. The sequenced material came from peripheral blood. The receptors were gathered from a man in his 70s with active or convalescent COVID-19.

The rearrangement links TRBV5-1 to TRBJ2-5; 11 bases are a match to TRBD2. Trimming cost V 4 bases and J 2 bases; bases outside gene matches: 4. The CDR3 totals 15 residues. Looked up from germline, CDR1 is SGHRS and CDR2 is YFSETQ. CDR3 protein: CASSQGTSGQETQYF. The DNA for the CDR3 is TGCGCCAGCAGCCAAGGGACTAGCGGACAAGAGACCCAGTACTTC.

V and J are TRBV10-3 and TRBJ2-1; 7 nucleotides line up with TRBD1. The CDR3 runs to 13 residues. In germline, CDR1 is ENHRY, CDR2 SYGVKD. Germline trimming cut 2 bases from V and 11 bases from J; bases unmatched to any gene: 6. The CDR3 DNA sequence: TGTGCCATCAGTGAGGCGGCAGGGGGAAAGCAGTTCTTC. This sequence encodes CAISEAAGGKQFF.

The chain employs TRBV6-2 or TRBV6-3 and TRBJ2-1; 13 nucleotides line up with TRBD2. Germline assignment: CDR1 MNHEY and CDR2 SVGEGT. The CDR3 consists of 23 residues. J gave up 1 base and V 6 bases, and 24 bases lay outside the gene matches. CDR3 loop: CASSQHREQGPGLAGWSYNEQFF. The DNA for the CDR3 is TGTGCCAGCAGCCAACACAGGGAGCAAGGTCCGGGACTAGCGGGATGGTCCTACAATGAGCAGTTCTTC.

This chain connects TRBV27 to TRBJ2-2; TRBD2 matches 8 bases. Per the germline V gene, CDR1 is MNHEY and CDR2 is SMNVEV (reference sequence). CDR3 length equals 17 residues. Trimming at V came to 5 bases and at J to 4 bases, leaving 12 bases not matched to a gene. CDR3 nucleotide sequence: TGTGCCAGCAGTCCAGCCGAGCGGGAGCTCCGCACCGGGGAGCTGTTTTTT. Amino acid sequence: CASSPAERELRTGELFF.

The CDR3 DNA reads as TGCGCCAGCAGCTTGGTCGGACTAGCGGGTATTGATGAGCAGTTCTTC. Its protein is CASSLVGLAGIDEQFF. V gene TRBV5-1 combines with J gene TRBJ2-1, with TRBD2 matching 11 bases. The CDR3 covers 16 residues. V shed 0 bases, J shed 8 bases, and the junction held 7 bases outside the gene matches. The germline V gene encodes CDR1 SGHRS and CDR2 YFSETQ.

This clone was seen once. The genes are TRBV5-4 and TRBJ2-5, with 10 bases lining up with TRBD1. This CDR3 has 14 amino acids. CDR1 and CDR2 (germline): SGHNT, YYREEE (reference sequence). The junction had 6 bases not matched to a gene; V was cut back by 3 bases and J by 7 bases. The CDR3 DNA sequence: TGTGCCAGCAGCTCGGGACAGGGGCCTATGACCCAGTACTTC. As protein: CASSSGQGPMTQYF.

The chain is built from TRBV20-1 and TRBJ1-1, with a weak D call TRBD1 (5 bases). Per germline, CDR1 DFQATT and CDR2 SNEGSKA (reference sequence). Trimming removed 3 bases from V and 7 bases from J, with 21 bases in between. The CDR3 length is 15 residues. CDR3 coding DNA: TGCAGTGCTAGTCCGGGCCGGAGGGGCATGAGTGAAGCTTTCTTT. This codes for CSASPGRRGMSEAFF.

The rearrangement joins TRBV27 to TRBJ2-2, with D possibly TRBD2 on 5 matching bases. CDR1 MNHEY and CDR2 SMNVEV come from the germline V gene (reference sequence). CDR3 length equals 15 residues. Trimming left V 2 bases short and J 6 bases short, with 13 bases between. The CDR3 DNA reads as TGTGCCAGCAGTTTACAGGTGGTGGAGGCCGGGGAGCTGTTTTTT. It translates to CASSLQVVEAGELFF.

The chain carries TRBV21-1 and TRBJ2-7; the table gives TRBD1 as D, unverified against the DNA. TRBV21-1 is assigned pseudogene status. This CDR3 is 19 amino acids long. The CDR3 DNA follows: TGTGCCAGCAGCAACGCCCGGGACAGGGGGGATCTCCACCTCTACGAGCAGTACTTC. Its protein is CASSNARDRGDLHLYEQYF.

The chain is built from TRBV3-1 (or the pseudogene TRBV3-2) and TRBJ1-2; TRBD1 is a possible D gene (6 bases). The CDR3 spans 16 residues. The ends were cut back, 2 bases at V and 4 bases at J, with 17 bases in the middle. Looked up from germline, CDR1 is LGHDT and CDR2 is YNNKEL (reference sequence). The CDR3 nucleotides read TGTGCCAGCAGCCAACTCCAGGGAGGGGGAACCTATGGCTACACCTTC. Translating gives CASSQLQGGGTYGYTF.

This chain links TRBV5-6 with TRBJ2-1; possibly TRBD2 for D (6 bases). This CDR3 spans 13 amino acids. Germline assignment: CDR1 SGHDT and CDR2 YYEEEE. Deletions cut 3 bases from V and 8 bases from J, with 12 bases between. The CDR3 DNA sequence: TGTGCCAGCAGCTGGGGAAGGGAGGATGAGCAGTTCTTC. Encoded protein: CASSWGREDEQFF.

The rearrangement joins TRBV20-1 to TRBJ2-7; the D is unclear. The CDR3 sequence is 11 residues long. Germline assignment: CDR1 DFQATT and CDR2 SNEGSKA (reference sequence). V was clipped by 7 bases and J by 2 bases, with 9 bases between them. CDR3 region: CSGTDTYEQYF. The CDR3 nucleotides read TGCAGTGGCACAGACACCTACGAGCAGTACTTC.

The rearrangement uses TRBV5-1 and TRBJ2-5; 10 nucleotides agree with TRBD2. J lost 5 bases, V lost 1 base, and 11 bases had no gene match. The length of the CDR3 is 17 residues. The germline V gene encodes CDR1 SGHRS and CDR2 YFSETQ. Here the CDR3 DNA reads TGCGCCAGCAGCTTGCTGGTAGCGGGAGGACATGGGGAGACCCAGTACTTC. Its protein product is CASSLLVAGGHGETQYF.

This chain uses TRBV28 with TRBJ1-5, with D possibly being TRBD1 (6 bases). Germline V gives CDR1 MDHEN, CDR2 SYDVKM. V was shortened by 3 bases and J by 3 bases, with 9 bases between the two germline ends. The CDR3 sequence is 14 residues long. The CDR3 DNA reads TGTGCCAGCAGTTTTCGGACAGTCAATCAGCCCCAGCATTTT. It codes for CASSFRTVNQPQHF.

The rearrangement links TRBV6-1 to TRBJ2-7; 8 positions match TRBD1. Germline V gene lookup returns CDR1 MNHNS and CDR2 SASEGT. Trimming took 0 bases from V and 0 from J; bases not matched to a gene: 7. The CDR3 loop spans 17 amino acids. The CDR3: CASSEAGLTGDSYEQYF. CDR3 in DNA: TGTGCCAGCAGTGAAGCCGGCTTGACAGGGGACTCCTACGAGCAGTACTTC.

This chain uses TRBV19 with TRBJ2-5; 12 bases align to TRBD2. Germline-derived CDR1 and CDR2 are LNHDA and SQIVND (reference sequence). CDR3 length: 16 residues. J was trimmed by 4 bases and V by 0 bases; bases with no gene match: 3. The DNA for the CDR3 is TGTGCCAGTAGTATAGAGACTAGCGGGAGACCAGAGACCCAGTACTTC. Encoded protein: CASSIETSGRPETQYF.

The CDR3 region is CASSLGGRPDTQYF. The DNA for the CDR3 is TGTGCCAGCAGCTTGGGTGGGAGACCGGATACGCAGTATTTT. The chain couples TRBV5-4 to TRBJ2-3, with D possibly TRBD2 on 5 matching bases. V lost 0 bases, J lost 6 bases, and 11 bases lay in between. Germline loops: CDR1 SGHNT, CDR2 YYREEE (reference sequence). The CDR3 spans 14 residues.

The chain recombines TRBV6-5 with TRBJ2-2; D possibly corresponds to TRBD1 (6 bases). Germline V gives CDR1 MNHEY, CDR2 SVGAGI. CDR3 size: 14 residues. Trimming pared 7 bases from V and 1 base from J, leaving 10 bases between. Here the CDR3 DNA reads TGTGCCAGCAACTTACAGGGGAACACCGGGGAGCTGTTTTTT. Translation: CASNLQGNTGELFF.

This clone was seen just once. The rearrangement links TRBV29-1 to TRBJ2-1; D unresolved. Germline lookup yields CDR1 SQVTM and CDR2 ANQGSEA. V lost 7 bases and J 5 bases, leaving 9 bases between the germline ends. CDR3 length: 11 residues. CDR3 sequence reads: CSASLNNEQFF. The CDR3 coding sequence is TGCAGCGCATCGTTAAACAATGAGCAGTTCTTC.

The CDR3 DNA follows: TGCGCCAGCAGCCAAGATTCGAGCGGAGCTTCCTATAATTCACCCCTCCACTTT. Amino acid sequence: CASSQDSSGASYNSPLHF. The chain uses TRBV4-1 and TRBJ1-6, with D unclear. Trimming cost V 0 bases and J 1 base, with 13 bases left between them. The CDR3 length is 18 residues. CDR1 is MGHRA, CDR2 YSYEKL, per germline.

The V gene is TRBV6-5, the J gene TRBJ1-2; the D is unclear. The CDR3 is 12 residues long. With 4 bases removed from V and 2 bases from J, the gap between germline ends came to 5 bases. Germline lookup yields CDR1 MNHEY and CDR2 SVGAGI. The CDR3 region has the DNA TGTGCCAGCAGTTCAGTAAACTATGGCTACACCTTC. This encodes CASSSVNYGYTF.

The chain couples TRBV27 to TRBJ2-1; D may be TRBD1 (6 bases). The CDR3 loop spans 13 amino acids. The V end lost 6 bases, the J end lost 3 bases, and 9 bases lay between the germline ends. From germline, CDR1 is MNHEY and CDR2 SMNVEV (reference sequence). DNA for the CDR3: TGTGCCAGCAGCCCAGGGGTCTACAATGAGCAGTTCTTC. Translated: CASSPGVYNEQFF.